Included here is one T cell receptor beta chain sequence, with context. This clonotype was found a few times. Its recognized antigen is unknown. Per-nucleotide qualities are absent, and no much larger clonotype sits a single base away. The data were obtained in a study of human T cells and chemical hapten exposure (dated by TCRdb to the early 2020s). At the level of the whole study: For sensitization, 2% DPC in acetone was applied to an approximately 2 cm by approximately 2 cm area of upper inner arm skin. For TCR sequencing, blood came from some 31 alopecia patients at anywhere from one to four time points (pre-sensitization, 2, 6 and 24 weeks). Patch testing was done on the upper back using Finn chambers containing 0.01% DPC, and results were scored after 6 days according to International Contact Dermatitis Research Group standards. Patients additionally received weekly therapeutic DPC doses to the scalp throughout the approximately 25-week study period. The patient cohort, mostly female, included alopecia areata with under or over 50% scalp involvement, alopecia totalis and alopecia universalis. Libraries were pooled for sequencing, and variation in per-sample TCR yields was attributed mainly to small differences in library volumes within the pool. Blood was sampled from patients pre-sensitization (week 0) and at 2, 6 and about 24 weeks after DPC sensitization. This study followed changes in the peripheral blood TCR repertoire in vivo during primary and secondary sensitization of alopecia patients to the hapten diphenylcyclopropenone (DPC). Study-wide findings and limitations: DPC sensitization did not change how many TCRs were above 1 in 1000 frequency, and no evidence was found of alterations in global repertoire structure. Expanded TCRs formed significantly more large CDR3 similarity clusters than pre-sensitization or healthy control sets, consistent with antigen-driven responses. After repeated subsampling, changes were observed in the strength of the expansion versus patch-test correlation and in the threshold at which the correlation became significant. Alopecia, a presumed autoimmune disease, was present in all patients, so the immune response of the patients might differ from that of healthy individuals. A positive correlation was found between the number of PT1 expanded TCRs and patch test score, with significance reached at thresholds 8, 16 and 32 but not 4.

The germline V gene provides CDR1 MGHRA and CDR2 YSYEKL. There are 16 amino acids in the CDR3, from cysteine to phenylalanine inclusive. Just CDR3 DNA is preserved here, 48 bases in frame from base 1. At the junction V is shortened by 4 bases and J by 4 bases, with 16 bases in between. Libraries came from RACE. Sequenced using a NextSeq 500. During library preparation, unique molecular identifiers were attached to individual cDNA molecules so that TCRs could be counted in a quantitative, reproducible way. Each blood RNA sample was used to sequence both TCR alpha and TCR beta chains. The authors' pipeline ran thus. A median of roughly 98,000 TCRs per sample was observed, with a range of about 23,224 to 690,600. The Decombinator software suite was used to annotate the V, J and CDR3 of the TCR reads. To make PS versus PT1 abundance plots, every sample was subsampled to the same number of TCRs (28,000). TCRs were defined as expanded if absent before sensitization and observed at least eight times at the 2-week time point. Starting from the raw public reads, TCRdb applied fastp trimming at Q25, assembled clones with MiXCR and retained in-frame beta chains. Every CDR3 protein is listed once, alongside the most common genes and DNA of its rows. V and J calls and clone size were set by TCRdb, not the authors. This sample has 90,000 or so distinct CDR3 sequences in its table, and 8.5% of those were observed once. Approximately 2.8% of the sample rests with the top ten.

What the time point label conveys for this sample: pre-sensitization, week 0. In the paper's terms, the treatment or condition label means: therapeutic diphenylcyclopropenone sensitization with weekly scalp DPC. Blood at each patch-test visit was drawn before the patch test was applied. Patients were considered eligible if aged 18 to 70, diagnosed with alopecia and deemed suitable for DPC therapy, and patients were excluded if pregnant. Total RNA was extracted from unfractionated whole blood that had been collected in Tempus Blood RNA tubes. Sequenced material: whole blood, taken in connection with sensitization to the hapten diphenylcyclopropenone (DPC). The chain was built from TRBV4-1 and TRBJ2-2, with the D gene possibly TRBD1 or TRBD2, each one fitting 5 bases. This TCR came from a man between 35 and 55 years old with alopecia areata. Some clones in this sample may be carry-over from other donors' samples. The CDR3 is CASSPVGVRATGELFF. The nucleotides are TGCGCCAGCAGCCCGGTGGGGGTGAGGGCCACCGGGGAGCTGTTTTTT.